A single sample gave rise to the 29 T cell receptor beta chains below, sequenced in a study of graft-versus-host responses after intestinal transplantation. Repertoires were generated with immunoSEQ multiplex PCR, while TCRdb's copy carries only in-frame clones and drops some. Altogether about 40,000 clones are present, roughly nine tenths being singletons, with the ten largest covering less than 3%. Sample: PBMCs, taken about 310 days after intestinal transplant. These receptors originate from a human patient who received an intestinal transplant, so some T cells may come from the graft donor.

The V gene is TRBV18, the J gene TRBJ2-5, with a possible D match to TRBD2 (6 bases). Germline CDR1 is KGHSH and CDR2 is LQKENI. V was clipped by 4 bases and J by 5 bases, with 23 bases between them. This CDR3 region has 17 residues. The CDR3 protein is CASSHFRPGKEGETQYF. CDR3 nucleotide sequence: TGTGCCAGCTCACACTTTCGTCCGGGGAAGGAGGGGGAGACCCAGTACTTC.

The chain uses TRBV7-3 and TRBJ2-5; the match to TRBD1 covers 11 bases. In germline, CDR1 is SGHTA, CDR2 FQGTGA. The CDR3 is 12 residues long. Unmatched junction bases numbered 1, after V lost 4 bases and J lost 9 bases. The CDR3 DNA reads TGTGCCAGCAGCTCGGGACAGGGGGCCCAGTACTTC. Encoded protein: CASSSGQGAQYF.

The chain is built from TRBV18 and TRBJ1-1, with unresolved D. Per the germline V gene, CDR1 is KGHSH and CDR2 is LQKENI. CDR3 length equals 16 residues. Trimming took 0 bases from V and 1 from J, leaving 12 bases between them. CDR3 protein: CASSPPGLTRNTEAFF. For the CDR3, the DNA is TGTGCCAGCTCACCACCGGGGTTAACACGGAACACTGAAGCTTTCTTT.

The rearrangement joins TRBV28 to TRBJ2-1, with 9 bases identical to TRBD2. The CDR3 consists of 14 residues. After removal of 5 bases from V and 8 bases from J, the junction contained 7 bases not matched to a gene. CDR1 and CDR2 from the germline V gene are MDHEN and SYDVKM. This CDR3 reads CASSPRGLADEQFF. CDR3 DNA sequence: TGTGCCAGCAGTCCAAGGGGACTAGCCGATGAGCAGTTCTTC.

The J gene is TRBJ2-5, the V gene TRBV28; TRBD2 agrees at 10 bases. The CDR3 contains 17 residues. Trimming removed 2 bases from V and 1 base from J; junction bases left unmatched: 7. Germline V CDR1 and CDR2: MDHEN, SYDVKM. The CDR3 sequence is CASSLPWTSGLQETQYF. Here the CDR3 DNA reads TGTGCCAGCAGTTTACCTTGGACTAGCGGCCTCCAAGAGACCCAGTACTTC.

In its sample, this clone was seen once. V usage is TRBV18 and J usage is TRBJ2-3, with 7 nucleotides matching TRBD1. With 8 bases clipped from V and 0 bases from J, the junction kept 8 bases outside the gene matches. The CDR3 runs 15 residues. Germline V gene lookup returns CDR1 KGHSH and CDR2 LQKENI. The CDR3: CASLLGTASTDTQYF. The CDR3 nucleotides are TGTGCCAGCCTCCTCGGGACAGCTAGCACAGATACGCAGTATTTT.

The chain employs TRBV29-1 and TRBJ2-3, with D tentatively TRBD1 (6 bases). CDR3 length equals 14 residues. Germline V CDR1 and CDR2: SQVTM, ANQGSEA. Trimming left V 7 bases short and J 0 bases short, with 14 bases between. CDR3 protein: CSARTVRSTDTQYF. DNA of the CDR3: TGCAGCGCCCGGACAGTTCGTAGCACAGATACGCAGTATTTT.

This clone was found a few times. The rearrangement links TRBV7-9 to TRBJ2-7; tentative D call: TRBD1 (5 bases). The V gene lost 2 bases and the J gene lost 0 bases, with 14 bases spanning the gap. The CDR3 spans 16 residues. Germline CDR1 reads SEHNR; CDR2 reads FQNEAQ (reference sequence). CDR3 sequence: CASSLRVTGSSYEQYF. The CDR3 coding sequence is TGTGCCAGCAGCTTACGCGTTACAGGAAGCTCCTACGAGCAGTACTTC.

The chain links TRBV9 to TRBJ2-2; perhaps TRBD2 as D (6 bases). This CDR3 is built from 13 residues. The germline V and J ends were trimmed by 4 bases and 4 bases, with 8 bases remaining between them. The germline gives CDR1 SGDLS, CDR2 YYNGEE. Here the CDR3 reads CASSRGGTGELFF. The CDR3 region has the DNA TGTGCCAGCAGCAGGGGAGGCACCGGGGAGCTGTTTTTT.

This clone came up once. The V and J genes are TRBV29-1 and TRBJ1-1, with D possibly TRBD1 on 6 matching bases. Germline V CDR1 and CDR2: SQVTM, ANQGSEA. Trimming removed 4 bases at V and 2 bases at J, with 17 bases between. The CDR3 has 15 residues. DNA of the CDR3: TGCAGCGTTGCCTTAAGGGGGACGGGAAACACTGAAGCTTTCTTT. Translated, it gives CSVALRGTGNTEAFF. The complete variable domain, with remaining parts taken from reference TRBV29-1 and TRBJ1-1, reads SAVISQKPSRDICQRGTSLTIQCQVDSQVTMMFWYRQQPGQSLTLIATANQGSEATYESGFVIDKFPISRPNLTFSTLTVSNMSPEDSSIYLCSVALRGTGNTEAFFGQGTRLTVV.

This sequence joins TRBV29-1 and TRBJ2-5; the D is unclear. The length of the CDR3 is 12 residues. V was trimmed by 4 bases and J by 5 bases, leaving 11 bases between them. Germline V gives CDR1 SQVTM, CDR2 ANQGSEA. In DNA, the CDR3 is TGCAGCGTTGGGATAGTAGGGGAGACCCAGTACTTC. Its translation is CSVGIVGETQYF.

This clone occurred once. The chain carries TRBV23-1 and TRBJ1-4; 11 bases line up with TRBD1. TRBV23-1 is treated as an ORF (open reading frame) with a function not yet certain. Trimming removed 4 bases from V and 6 bases from J; junction bases left unmatched: 1. The CDR3 spans 14 residues. The CDR3 sequence: CASSPDRGHEKLFF. Here the CDR3 DNA reads TGCGCCAGCAGTCCGGACAGGGGGCATGAAAAACTGTTTTTT.

This sequence joins TRBV6-5 and TRBJ2-7; possible D gene TRBD2, 5 bases. Germline values: CDR1 MNHEY, CDR2 SVGAGI. The V end was cut by 6 bases, the J end by 3 bases, with 12 bases between. The CDR3 loop spans 13 amino acids. This CDR3 is CASSSGTSYEQYF. The CDR3 nucleotides are TGTGCCAGCAGCTCGGGAACCAGCTACGAGCAGTACTTC.

This clone was seen a few times. The sample holds other DNA sequences that translate to the same CDR3. The chain carries TRBV6-1 and TRBJ2-2; tentative D call: TRBD2 (5 bases). The CDR3 contains 14 residues. Germline V gene data show CDR1 as MNHNS and CDR2 as SASEGT. V was clipped by 2 bases and J by 4 bases, with 8 bases between them. CDR3 bases: TGTGCCAGCAGTGAACTAGCAGTCACCGGGGAGCTGTTTTTT. It specifies CASSELAVTGELFF.

This clone was observed a single time. The gene calls are TRBV2 and TRBJ2-7; D might be TRBD1 or TRBD2, each matching 5 bases. The CDR3 consists of 13 residues. Trimming removed 5 bases from V and 9 bases from J, with 17 bases in between. Germline CDR1 SNHLY, CDR2 FYNNEI. The CDR3 protein is CASSSPGTLMQYF. CDR3 coding DNA: TGTGCCAGCAGTAGTCCCGGGACCTTAATGCAGTACTTC.

V and J are TRBV4-2 and TRBJ1-6; D call uncertain. This CDR3 is built from 15 residues. The V end lost 1 base, the J end lost 5 bases, and 9 bases lay between the germline ends. The germline CDR1 and CDR2 sequences are LGHNA and YNFKEQ. The CDR3 loop reads CASSQVPQDNSPLHF. Here the CDR3 DNA reads TGTGCCAGCAGCCAAGTTCCGCAAGATAATTCACCCCTCCACTTT.

This clone has only a few counts. The V and J genes are TRBV6-5 and TRBJ1-3; D not certain. Deletions cut 6 bases from V and 0 bases from J, with 6 bases between. CDR1 and CDR2 from the germline V gene are MNHEY and SVGAGI. The CDR3 is 13 residues long. The CDR3 bases are TGTGCCAGCAGGCCTTACTCTGGAAACACCATATATTTT. Amino acid sequence: CASRPYSGNTIYF.

This clone was detected once. The chain combines TRBV10-2 with TRBJ1-4; 7 bases agree with TRBD1. With 6 bases clipped from V and 3 bases from J, the junction kept 7 bases outside the gene matches. The CDR3 sequence is 15 residues long. From germline, CDR1 is WSHSY and CDR2 SAAADI. CDR3 DNA sequence: TGCGCCAGCAGCGTCGACAGGGAGGCTAATGAAAAACTGTTTTTT. Protein: CASSVDREANEKLFF.

The gene calls are TRBV7-2 and TRBJ2-3, with D possibly TRBD1 on 6 matching bases. Germline V lookup: CDR1 SGHTA, CDR2 FQGNSA. Trimming took 0 bases from V and 5 from J, leaving 15 bases between them. The CDR3 spans 16 residues. CDR3 region: CASSLATAGERDTQYF. CDR3 nucleotide sequence: TGTGCCAGCAGCTTAGCGACGGCAGGGGAGAGAGATACGCAGTATTTT.

Written as DNA, the CDR3 is TGTGCCAGCAGTTCCTCCAGGGTAGTATGGGAGACCCAGTACTTC. Encoded protein: CASSSSRVVWETQYF. The chain uses TRBV28 and TRBJ2-5, with D perhaps matching TRBD1 (5 bases). Per germline, CDR1 MDHEN and CDR2 SYDVKM. Trimming stripped 4 bases from V and 5 bases from J, with 17 bases between. This CDR3 contains 15 residues. The entire variable domain, with the rest obtained from reference TRBV28 and TRBJ2-5, is as follows: DVKVTQSSRYLVKRTGEKVFLECVQDMDHENMFWYRQDPGLGLRLIYFSYDVKMKEKGDIPEGYSVSREKKERFSLILESASTNQTSMYLCASSSSRVVWETQYFGPGTRLLVL.

CDR3 DNA sequence: TGCGCCAGCATGATGGGAGGGGATCCCGGGGAGCTGTTTTTT. Its translation is CASMMGGDPGELFF. The chain uses TRBV5-1 and TRBJ2-2, with 7 bases fitting TRBD2. Germline V gives CDR1 SGHRS, CDR2 YFSETQ. The trim removed 6 bases at V and 6 bases at J, leaving 8 bases unmatched. CDR3 length: 14 amino acids.

This clone was picked up one time. V is TRBV5-6 and J is TRBJ2-7, with no clear D. This CDR3 contains 11 residues. Germline CDR1 and CDR2: SGHDT and YYEEEE. Trimming removed 2 bases at V and 7 bases at J, with 7 bases between. The CDR3 here is CASSFEMEQYF. In nucleotides, the CDR3 is TGTGCCAGCAGCTTTGAGATGGAGCAGTACTTC.

The V call is TRBV29-1, the J call TRBJ2-5; 7 nucleotides line up with TRBD2. V dropped 6 bases and J dropped 5; count of bases not matched to a gene: 6. Germline assignment: CDR1 SQVTM and CDR2 ANQGSEA. The CDR3 contains 12 residues. The CDR3 here is CSVARRGETQYF. The CDR3, as DNA: TGCAGCGTAGCAAGGCGGGGGGAGACCCAGTACTTC.

In DNA, the CDR3 is TGTGCTAGTGGTTTTGGCAATCAGCCCCAGCATTTT. Encoded protein: CASGFGNQPQHF. V gene TRBV12-5 combines with J gene TRBJ1-5, with D unresolved. Germline V CDR1 and CDR2: LGHNT, FRNRAP. The CDR3 length is 12 residues. V dropped 3 bases and J dropped 2 bases, with 2 bases sitting between them.

CDR3 coding DNA: TGTGCCAGCAGTGAAAACAGGGACTATGGCTACACCTTC. Protein: CASSENRDYGYTF. This chain uses TRBV2 with TRBJ1-2; a weak D match, TRBD1 (6 bases). The CDR3 has 13 amino acids. Germline V gives CDR1 SNHLY, CDR2 FYNNEI. Trimming left V 2 bases short and J 3 bases short, with 7 bases between.

The chain carries TRBV15 and TRBJ2-7; D might be TRBD1 (6 bases). The CDR3 consists of 14 residues. The V end lost 2 bases, the J end lost 0 bases, and 8 bases lay between the germline ends. Germline V gene lookup returns CDR1 LNHNV and CDR2 YYDKDF (reference sequence). This CDR3 reads CATSRPGDSYEQYF. The CDR3 DNA follows: TGTGCCACCAGCAGACCAGGGGACTCCTACGAGCAGTACTTC.

This chain links TRBV9 with TRBJ2-2, with 7 bases aligning to TRBD1. This CDR3 contains 16 residues. Trimming removed 4 bases from V and 6 bases from J; junction bases left unmatched: 12. The germline V gene has CDR1 SGDLS and CDR2 YYNGEE. Here the CDR3 reads CASSNPGQMYAGELFF. In DNA form, the CDR3 reads TGTGCCAGCAGCAACCCGGGACAGATGTATGCCGGGGAGCTGTTTTTT.

This chain links TRBV4-1 with TRBJ1-5; possibly TRBD1 for D (6 bases). The CDR3 runs to 16 residues. Trimming pared 3 bases from V and 4 bases from J, leaving 16 bases between. Germline loops: CDR1 MGHRA, CDR2 YSYEKL. In DNA form, the CDR3 reads TGCGCCAGCAGCCAGGATTATACAGGGTGGAATCAGCCCCAGCATTTT. Amino acids: CASSQDYTGWNQPQHF.

V and J are TRBV6-1 and TRBJ2-1; D gene unclear. The CDR3 has 15 residues. Trimming left V 0 bases short and J 7 bases short, with 13 bases between. In germline, CDR1 is MNHNS, CDR2 SASEGT. The CDR3 reads CASSEAKEFINEQFF. The DNA for the CDR3 is TGTGCCAGCAGTGAAGCCAAAGAGTTCATTAATGAGCAGTTCTTC.